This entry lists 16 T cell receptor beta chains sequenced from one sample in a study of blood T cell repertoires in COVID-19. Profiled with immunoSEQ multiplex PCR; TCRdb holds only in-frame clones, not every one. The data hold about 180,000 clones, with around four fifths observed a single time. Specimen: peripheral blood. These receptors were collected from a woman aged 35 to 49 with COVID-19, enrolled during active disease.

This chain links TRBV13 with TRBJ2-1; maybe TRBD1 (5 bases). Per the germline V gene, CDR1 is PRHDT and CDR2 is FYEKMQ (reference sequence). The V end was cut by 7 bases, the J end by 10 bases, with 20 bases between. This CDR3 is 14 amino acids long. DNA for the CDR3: TGTGCCAGCAAAGGGGCTGGATACAATGTCGAGCAGTTCTTC. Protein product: CASKGAGYNVEQFF.

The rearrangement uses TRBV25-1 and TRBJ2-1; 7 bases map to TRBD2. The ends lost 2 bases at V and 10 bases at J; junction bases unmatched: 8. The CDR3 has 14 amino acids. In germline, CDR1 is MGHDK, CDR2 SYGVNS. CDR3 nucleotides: TGTGCCAGCAGTGAAGGGGGGGGGTATAGGGAGCAGTTCTTC. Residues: CASSEGGGYREQFF.

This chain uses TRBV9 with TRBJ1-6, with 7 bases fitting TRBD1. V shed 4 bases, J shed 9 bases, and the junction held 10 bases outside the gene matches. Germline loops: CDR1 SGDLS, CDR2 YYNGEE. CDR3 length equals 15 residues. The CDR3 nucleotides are TGTGCCAGCAGCCCAAGGACAGGTGGTGGTTCACCCCTCCACTTT. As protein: CASSPRTGGGSPLHF.

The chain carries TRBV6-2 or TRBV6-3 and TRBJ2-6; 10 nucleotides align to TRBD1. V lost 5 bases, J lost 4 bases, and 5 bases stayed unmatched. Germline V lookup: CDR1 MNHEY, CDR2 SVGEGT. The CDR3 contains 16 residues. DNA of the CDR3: TGTGCCAGCAGTGCCGGGACAGGGGTAGGGGCCAACGTCCTGACTTTC. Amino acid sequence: CASSAGTGVGANVLTF.

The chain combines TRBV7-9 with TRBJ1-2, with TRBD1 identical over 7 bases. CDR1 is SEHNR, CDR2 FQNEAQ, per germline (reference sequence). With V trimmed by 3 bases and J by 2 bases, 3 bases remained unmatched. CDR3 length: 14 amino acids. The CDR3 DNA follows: TGTGCCAGCAGCTTTCAACAGGGGAACTATGGCTACACCTTC. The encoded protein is CASSFQQGNYGYTF.

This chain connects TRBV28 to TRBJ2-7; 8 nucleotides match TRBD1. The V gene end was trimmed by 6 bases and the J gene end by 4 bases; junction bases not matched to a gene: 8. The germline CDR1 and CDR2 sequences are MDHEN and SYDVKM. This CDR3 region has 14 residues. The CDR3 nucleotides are TGTGCCAGCAGGGCGACAGGGGATGGGTACGAGCAGTACTTC. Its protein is CASRATGDGYEQYF.

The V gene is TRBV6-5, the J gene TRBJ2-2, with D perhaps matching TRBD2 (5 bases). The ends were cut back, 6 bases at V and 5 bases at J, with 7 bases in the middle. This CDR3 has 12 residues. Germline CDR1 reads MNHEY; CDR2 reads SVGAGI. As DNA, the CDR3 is TGTGCCAGCAGATCGGGGACCGGGGAGCTGTTTTTT. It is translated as CASRSGTGELFF.

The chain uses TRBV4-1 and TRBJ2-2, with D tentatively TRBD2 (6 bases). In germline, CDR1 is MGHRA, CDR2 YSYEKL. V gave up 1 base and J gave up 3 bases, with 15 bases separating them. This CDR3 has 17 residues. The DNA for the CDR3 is TGCGCCAGCAGCCAAGTTGGATCGGGAGAGGACACCGGGGAGCTGTTTTTT. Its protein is CASSQVGSGEDTGELFF.

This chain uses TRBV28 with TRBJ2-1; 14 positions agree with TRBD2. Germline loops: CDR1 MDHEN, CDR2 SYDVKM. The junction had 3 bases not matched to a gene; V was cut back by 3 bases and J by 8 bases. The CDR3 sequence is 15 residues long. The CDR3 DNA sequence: TGTGCCAGCAGTTTCGGACTAGCGGGAGGACATGAGCAGTTCTTC. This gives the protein CASSFGLAGGHEQFF. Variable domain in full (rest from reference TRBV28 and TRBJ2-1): DVKVTQSSRYLVKRTGEKVFLECVQDMDHENMFWYRQDPGLGLRLIYFSYDVKMKEKGDIPEGYSVSREKKERFSLILESASTNQTSMYLCASSFGLAGGHEQFFGPGTRLTVL.

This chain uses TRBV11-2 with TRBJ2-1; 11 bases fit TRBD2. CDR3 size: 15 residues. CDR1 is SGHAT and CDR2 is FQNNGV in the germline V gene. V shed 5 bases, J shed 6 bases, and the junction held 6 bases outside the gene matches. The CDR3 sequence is CASSETSGKANEQFF. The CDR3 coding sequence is TGTGCCAGCAGCGAGACTAGCGGGAAAGCCAATGAGCAGTTCTTC.

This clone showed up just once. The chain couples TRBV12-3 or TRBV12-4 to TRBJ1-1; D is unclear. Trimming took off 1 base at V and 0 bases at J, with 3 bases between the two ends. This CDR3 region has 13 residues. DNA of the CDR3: TGTGCCAGCAGTTTAGGTATGAACACTGAAGCTTTCTTT. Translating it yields CASSLGMNTEAFF.

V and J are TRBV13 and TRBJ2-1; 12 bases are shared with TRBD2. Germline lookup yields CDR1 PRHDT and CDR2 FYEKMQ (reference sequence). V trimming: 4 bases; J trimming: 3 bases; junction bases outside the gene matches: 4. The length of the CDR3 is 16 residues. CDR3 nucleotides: TGTGCCAGCAGCTCAAGACTAGCGGGGGTCTACAATGAGCAGTTCTTC. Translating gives CASSSRLAGVYNEQFF.

CDR3 protein: CASRRGTGYNEQFF. CDR3 DNA sequence: TGTGCCAGCAGACGTGGGACAGGTTACAATGAGCAGTTCTTC. The chain has TRBV27 and TRBJ2-1; 8 nucleotides align to TRBD1. CDR3 length: 14 residues. Germline CDR1 and CDR2: MNHEY and SMNVEV (reference sequence). Trimming cost V 6 bases and J 4 bases; bases outside gene matches: 5.

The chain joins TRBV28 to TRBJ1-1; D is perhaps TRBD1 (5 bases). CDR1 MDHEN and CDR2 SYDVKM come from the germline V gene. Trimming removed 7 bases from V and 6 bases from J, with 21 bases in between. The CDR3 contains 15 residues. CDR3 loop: CASTLGWGSIAEAFF. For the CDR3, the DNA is TGTGCCAGCACTCTAGGTTGGGGCAGTATAGCTGAAGCTTTCTTT. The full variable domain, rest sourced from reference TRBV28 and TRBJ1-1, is DVKVTQSSRYLVKRTGEKVFLECVQDMDHENMFWYRQDPGLGLRLIYFSYDVKMKEKGDIPEGYSVSREKKERFSLILESASTNQTSMYLCASTLGWGSIAEAFFGQGTRLTVV.

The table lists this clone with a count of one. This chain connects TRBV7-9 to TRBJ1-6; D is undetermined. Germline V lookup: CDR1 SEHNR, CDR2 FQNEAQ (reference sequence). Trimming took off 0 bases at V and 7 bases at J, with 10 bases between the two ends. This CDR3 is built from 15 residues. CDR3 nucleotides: TGTGCCAGCAGCTTAGCTTTGGAGAGAAATTCACCCCTCCACTTT. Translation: CASSLALERNSPLHF.

The CDR3 sequence: CASSVEVGDSYGYTF. The CDR3 coding sequence is TGTGCCAGCAGCGTAGAGGTAGGGGATTCCTATGGCTACACCTTC. The chain couples TRBV9 to TRBJ1-2; D may be TRBD1 (5 bases). Trimming removed 0 bases from V and 4 bases from J, with 13 bases in between. The germline CDR1 and CDR2 sequences are SGDLS and YYNGEE. The CDR3 extends over 15 amino acids.